These 10 T cell receptor beta chains originate from one sample sequenced in a study of T cells in Graves' hyperthyroidism and ophthalmopathy. Amplified TCR beta CDR3 regions derived from RNA transcripts. The TCR CDR3 first-round RT-PCR relied on the HTBI primer set. TCRdb reanalysed the multiplex PCR reads using MiXCR and keeps one entry per CDR3 protein. The sample holds under 650,000 distinct CDR3 sequences, 15% to 20% seen once. Sequencing input: blood. Receptors were obtained from a woman aged 25 to 39 with Graves' hyperthyroidism.

The sample holds a few counts of this clonotype. The genes are TRBV5-1 and TRBJ2-1; 8 bases are shared with TRBD2. Looked up from germline, CDR1 is SGHRS and CDR2 is YFSETQ. J was trimmed by 8 bases and V by 4 bases; bases with no gene match: 14. The CDR3 is 16 residues long. The CDR3 loop is CASSLDGTRGFDEQFF. In nucleotides, the CDR3 is TGCGCCAGCAGCCTAGACGGGACTAGGGGTTTTGATGAGCAGTTCTTC.

About this clonotype: Being one base from a much bigger clone, this may be a read error. This chain uses TRBV28 with TRBJ1-2, with D possibly matching TRBD1 (6 bases). The V gene's germline CDR1 is MDHEN and CDR2 SYDVKM. The CDR3 loop spans 14 amino acids. The CDR3, as DNA: TGTGCCATCAGTGGGACAATGCTTAACTATGGCTACACCTTC. It codes for CAISGTMLNYGYTF.

On this clonotype: The junction and the germline gene differ at one end; a read error may be behind it. The chain employs TRBV27 and TRBJ1-1; the D is unclear. Germline-derived CDR1 and CDR2 are MNHEY and SMNVEV (reference sequence). The CDR3 length is 13 residues. CDR3 in DNA: TGTCCCAGCAGTGACCGTATGAACACTGAAGCTTTCTTT. Residues: CPSSDRMNTEAFF.

The chain uses TRBV9 and TRBJ1-2; TRBD1 matches at 11 bases. This CDR3 has 15 amino acids. Looked up from germline, CDR1 is SGDLS and CDR2 is YYNGEE. The ends lost 0 bases at V and 8 bases at J; junction bases unmatched: 6. This chain's CDR3 is CASSVGGQGVNGYTF. The CDR3 nucleotides read TGTGCCAGCAGCGTAGGGGGACAGGGGGTGAACGGCTACACCTTC.

This clonotype was counted at least ten times. The gene calls are TRBV18 and TRBJ2-7; TRBD1 agrees at 7 bases. V shed 2 bases and J 3 bases; nucleotides not matched to a gene: 4. The germline V gene has CDR1 KGHSH and CDR2 LQKENI. There are 14 residues in the CDR3. The CDR3 nucleotides are TGTGCCAGCTCACCAACGAGACAGGGCTACGAGCAGTACTTC. Translated: CASSPTRQGYEQYF. Full variable domain (missing parts from reference TRBV18 and TRBJ2-7): NAGVMQNPRHLVRRRGQEARLRCSPMKGHSHVYWYRQLPEEGLKFMVYLQKENIIDESGMPKERFSAEFPKEGPSILRIQQVVRGDSAAYFCASSPTRQGYEQYFGPGTRLTVT.

The rearrangement uses TRBV11-2 and TRBJ1-3; perhaps TRBD1 as D (6 bases). Germline CDR1 SGHAT, CDR2 FQNNGV. The germline V and J ends were trimmed by 5 bases and 0 bases, with 14 bases remaining between them. This CDR3 region has 16 residues. CDR3 in amino acids: CASSQTYRVSGNTIYF. CDR3 DNA: TGTGCCAGCAGCCAGACTTACAGGGTCTCTGGAAACACCATATATTTT.

This clonotype was seen repeatedly, ten times or more. The V call is TRBV11-2, the J call TRBJ2-5; D gene uncertain. In germline, CDR1 is SGHAT, CDR2 FQNNGV. V lost 1 base and J lost 0, with 6 bases in between. This CDR3 spans 14 amino acids. This chain's CDR3 is CASSLVKYQETQYF. In DNA form, the CDR3 reads TGTGCCAGCAGCTTAGTAAAGTACCAAGAGACCCAGTACTTC.

For the CDR3, the DNA is TGTGCCAGCAGCCTAGATGGGGGAATCTATGGCTACACCTTC. It translates to CASSLDGGIYGYTF. The chain joins TRBV6-1 to TRBJ1-2; D perhaps matches TRBD1 (5 bases). V lost 6 bases and J lost 4, with 15 bases in between. In germline, CDR1 is MNHNS, CDR2 SASEGT. The CDR3 has 14 residues.

Ten or more counts support this clonotype. The V gene is TRBV5-1, the J gene TRBJ2-7, with D perhaps matching TRBD1 or TRBD2 (5 bases each). Per germline, CDR1 SGHRS and CDR2 YFSETQ. V lost 0 bases and J lost 4, with 17 bases in between. The CDR3 spans 16 residues. CDR3 nucleotides: TGCGCCAGCAGCTTGGGACTAACAGGAACGGGATACGAGCAGTACTTC. Its protein is CASSLGLTGTGYEQYF.

The chain employs TRBV4-3 and TRBJ2-3; 7 nucleotides line up with TRBD2. This CDR3 comprises 17 residues. V shed 2 bases, J shed 7 bases, and the junction held 15 bases outside the gene matches. From germline, CDR1 is LGHNA and CDR2 YSLEER. The CDR3 loop reads CASSQHLLGGSRNTQYF. CDR3 DNA: TGCGCCAGCAGCCAACACCTCCTGGGCGGGAGTCGGAATACGCAGTATTTT.